Following are 22 T cell receptor beta chains from one sample sequenced in a study of identical twins. One entry per CDR3 protein results from TCRdb running MiXCR on the 5' RACE reads. This sample has roughly 490,000 distinct CDR3 sequences, with 14% found just once. The same specimen was also included in a second study, on yellow fever vaccine responses in identical twins.

The sequenced sample was CD4+ T cells sorted from blood. The receptors stem from a woman younger than 30 in good health.

This clonotype was recorded many times. V usage is TRBV12-3 or TRBV12-4 and J usage is TRBJ2-5; 10 bases align to TRBD2. Trimming cost V 5 bases and J 1 base; bases outside gene matches: 4. This CDR3 spans 15 amino acids. CDR3 sequence reads: CASSPSGGSQETQYF. CDR3 nucleotide sequence: TGTGCCAGCAGTCCTAGCGGGGGAAGCCAAGAGACCCAGTACTTC.

This clonotype has just a few counts. The chain carries TRBV12-3 or TRBV12-4 and TRBJ2-1, with 8 bases matching TRBD1. The CDR3 length is 13 residues. The V segment lost 3 bases and the J segment 15 bases; nucleotides outside the gene matches: 10. The CDR3 DNA reads as TGTGCCAGCAGTTTGGGGACAGGAAGTTCTCCGTTCTTC. Translating it yields CASSLGTGSSPFF.

This clonotype was seen many times. The chain links TRBV5-1 to TRBJ1-6; 7 nucleotides match TRBD1. CDR3 length: 15 amino acids. Germline V gives CDR1 SGHRS, CDR2 YFSETQ. J was trimmed by 4 bases and V by 0 bases; bases with no gene match: 1. The CDR3 loop reads CASSLEGQYNSPLHF. CDR3 DNA sequence: TGCGCCAGCAGCTTGGAGGGACAGTATAATTCACCCCTCCACTTT.

This chain uses TRBV5-1 with TRBJ2-7; 15 positions agree with TRBD2. Trimming removed 5 bases from V and 4 bases from J; junction bases left unmatched: 13. The CDR3 covers 18 residues. The germline V gene encodes CDR1 SGHRS and CDR2 YFSETQ. The CDR3 reads CASRAGLAGGVQSYEQYF. CDR3 coding DNA: TGCGCCAGCAGGGCTGGACTAGCGGGAGGGGTACAGTCGTACGAGCAGTACTTC.

There are a few counts of this clonotype. The rearrangement uses TRBV19 and TRBJ2-1; D is unclear. V was cut by 0 bases and J by 4 bases, with 4 bases left in between. The CDR3 has 13 amino acids. Germline V CDR1 and CDR2: LNHDA, SQIVND (reference sequence). CDR3 sequence (DNA): TGTGCCAGTAGTATAGACCCTTACAATGAGCAGTTCTTC. This gives the protein CASSIDPYNEQFF.

This clonotype occurred many times. The chain couples TRBV5-1 to TRBJ2-1; 8 nucleotides line up with TRBD2. The junction had 15 bases not matched to a gene; V was cut back by 5 bases and J by 8 bases. CDR1 is SGHRS and CDR2 is YFSETQ in the germline V gene. The CDR3 has 16 amino acids. The CDR3 reads CASSTSGTRRGDEQFF. CDR3 sequence (DNA): TGCGCCAGCAGTACTTCCGGGACTAGGAGGGGAGATGAGCAGTTCTTC.

The chain combines TRBV7-2 with TRBJ2-5, with 7 bases aligning to TRBD2. V lost 4 bases, J lost 2 bases, and 4 bases stayed unmatched. In germline, CDR1 is SGHTA, CDR2 FQGNSA. The CDR3 is 14 residues long. The CDR3 loop is CASSYGLGQETQYF. CDR3 in DNA: TGTGCCAGCAGCTATGGACTAGGGCAAGAGACCCAGTACTTC.

There are a few counts of this clonotype. This chain connects TRBV10-3 to TRBJ1-2; D is unresolved. Germline loops: CDR1 ENHRY, CDR2 SYGVKD. Trimming took 3 bases from V and 0 from J, leaving 14 bases between them. The CDR3 runs to 16 residues. CDR3 bases: TGTGCCATCAGTGATAGGCCAGCACTAACTAACTATGGCTACACCTTC. This gives the protein CAISDRPALTNYGYTF.

This clonotype has only a few counts. This chain links TRBV18 with TRBJ2-2; D may correspond to TRBD1 or TRBD2 (5 bases each). CDR1 and CDR2 from the germline V gene are KGHSH and LQKENI. The V gene lost 3 bases and the J gene lost 3 bases, with 11 bases spanning the gap. The CDR3 runs 15 residues. CDR3 DNA: TGTGCCAGCTCACCCGGGGACCGGTACACCGGGGAGCTGTTTTTT. Protein sequence: CASSPGDRYTGELFF.

The table lists this clonotype with many counts. This chain uses TRBV6-2 or TRBV6-3 with TRBJ2-2; TRBD1 might be the D (6 bases). Germline V gives CDR1 MNHEY, CDR2 SVGEGT. V was shortened by 6 bases and J by 6 bases, with 8 bases between the two germline ends. There are 12 residues in the CDR3. The DNA of the CDR3 is TGTGCCAGCAGACAGGGTCCCGGGGAGCTGTTTTTT. Translating it yields CASRQGPGELFF.

This clonotype turned up a few times. The rearrangement uses TRBV4-2 and TRBJ2-1; D is undetermined. Trimming pared 2 bases from V and 4 bases from J, leaving 9 bases between. Per germline, CDR1 LGHNA and CDR2 YNFKEQ. The CDR3 covers 14 residues. CDR3 coding DNA: TGTGCCAGCAGCCAAATCAAACGATACAATGAGCAGTTCTTC. Its protein is CASSQIKRYNEQFF.

This clonotype was seen a few times. The V gene is TRBV4-2, the J gene TRBJ1-4; tentatively, D is TRBD1 (5 bases). This CDR3 comprises 14 residues. Germline V gives CDR1 LGHNA, CDR2 YNFKEQ. Trimming left V 4 bases short and J 8 bases short, with 14 bases between. CDR3: CASSPEGAREKLFF. The CDR3, as DNA: TGTGCCAGCAGCCCTGAAGGGGCGAGGGAAAAACTGTTTTTT.

A few counts support this clonotype. The gene calls are TRBV3-1 and TRBJ2-2, with 12 bases that match TRBD1. The CDR3 consists of 17 residues. CDR1 is LGHDT, CDR2 YNNKEL, per germline (reference sequence). Trimming took 2 bases from V and 7 from J; bases not matched to a gene: 8. CDR3 in amino acids: CASSQLSGTGGFGELFF. The CDR3 DNA reads TGTGCCAGCAGCCAACTATCCGGGACAGGGGGCTTCGGGGAGCTGTTTTTT.

The chain recombines TRBV6-2 or TRBV6-3 with TRBJ1-5; D unclear. Trimming stripped 6 bases from V and 2 bases from J, with 23 bases between. The CDR3 is 18 residues long. Germline loops: CDR1 MNHEY, CDR2 SVGEGT. In DNA form, the CDR3 reads TGTGCCAGCAGCACATGGCCCACAGAACGCCGGGGCAATCAGCCCCAGCATTTT. Residues: CASSTWPTERRGNQPQHF.

The chain employs TRBV5-6 and TRBJ1-2; D remains unclear. Germline assignment: CDR1 SGHDT and CDR2 YYEEEE. The CDR3 consists of 11 residues. V was pared by 5 bases and J by 6 bases, with 8 bases between. The CDR3 DNA reads TGTGCCAGCAGAGACACCCATGGCTACACCTTC. Protein: CASRDTHGYTF.

This clonotype occurred many times. This sequence joins TRBV12-3 or TRBV12-4 and TRBJ1-6; 9 positions match TRBD1. The V segment lost 4 bases and the J segment 7 bases; nucleotides outside the gene matches: 5. The CDR3 has 15 residues. CDR3 bases: TGTGCCAGCAGTTCACAGGGGGCTCTGAATTCACCCCTCCACTTT. Amino acids: CASSSQGALNSPLHF.

This clonotype was seen a single time. The chain is built from TRBV6-5 and TRBJ2-3, with a tentative D call TRBD2 (6 bases). The CDR3 extends over 16 amino acids. V lost 0 bases to trimming and J lost 5 bases, with 15 bases between them. Looked up from germline, CDR1 is MNHEY and CDR2 is SVGAGI. CDR3 amino acids: CASSYSIDSGVDTQYF. The CDR3 bases are TGTGCCAGCAGTTACTCGATAGATTCGGGGGTAGATACGCAGTATTTT.

The V gene is TRBV7-3, the J gene TRBJ2-1, with D unresolved. The germline CDR1 and CDR2 sequences are SGHTA and FQGTGA. This CDR3 spans 16 amino acids. V lost 2 bases to trimming and J lost 0 bases, with 11 bases between them. The CDR3 is CASSLRDESSYNEQFF. The CDR3 region has the DNA TGTGCCAGCAGCTTACGCGACGAAAGCTCCTACAATGAGCAGTTCTTC.

The chain uses TRBV19 and TRBJ2-7; unclear D gene. The CDR3 is made up of 14 amino acids. The V end was cut by 6 bases, the J end by 6 bases, with 18 bases between. CDR1 is LNHDA and CDR2 is SQIVND in the germline V gene (reference sequence). The CDR3 is CASRHGEPPGEQYF. The CDR3 DNA reads TGTGCCAGTAGGCATGGGGAACCACCCGGCGAGCAGTACTTC.

This clonotype was picked up a small number of times. The chain carries TRBV14 and TRBJ2-5; TRBD2 is a possible D gene (5 bases). The CDR3 consists of 15 residues. The V gene lost 2 bases and the J gene lost 5 bases, with 15 bases spanning the gap. The germline CDR1 and CDR2 sequences are SGHDN and FVKESK. The CDR3 DNA is TGTGCCAGCAGCCAAAAATCCGACTACCTGGAGACCCAGTACTTC. It yields the protein CASSQKSDYLETQYF.

The chain has TRBV7-2 and TRBJ1-5; TRBD1 agrees at 7 bases. The CDR3 is 16 residues long. In germline, CDR1 is SGHTA, CDR2 FQGNSA. The ends lost 4 bases at V and 6 bases at J; junction bases unmatched: 12. CDR3 in amino acids: CASSSPGQNALQPQHF. The CDR3 coding sequence is TGTGCCAGCAGCTCTCCGGGACAGAACGCGCTTCAGCCCCAGCATTTT.

This clonotype has more than one count but fewer than ten. V and J are TRBV28 and TRBJ2-7; perhaps D is TRBD1 or TRBD2 (5 bases each). The V gene lost 6 bases and the J gene lost 3 bases, with 21 bases spanning the gap. The CDR3 spans 16 residues. The V gene's germline CDR1 is MDHEN and CDR2 SYDVKM. The CDR3 region has the DNA TGTGCCAGCAGGTTCCTTCCCGGGACGGGGAGCTACGAGCAGTACTTC. Protein sequence: CASRFLPGTGSYEQYF.